Sequencing of this T cell receptor beta chain was carried out in a study of cytomegalovirus exposure and HLA in healthy donors. Overall study findings and caveats: Researchers reported in a later analysis that common viral pathogens appeared linked to several top clusters.

CDR1 is MNHEY, CDR2 SMNVEV, per germline (reference sequence). This CDR3 spans 15 amino acids. Trimming took off 2 bases at V and 2 bases at J, with 12 bases between the two ends. Concerning this clone: The antigen remains undetermined.

The PCR used 60 Vbeta and 13 Jbeta primers. Sequencing used immunoSEQ multiplex PCR; TCRdb keeps in-frame clones, though not all of them. The sample shows about 150,000 clones, over 60% of them seen only once. This receptor was obtained from a woman aged 40 to 50 in good health and CMV-seronegative. The gene calls are TRBV27 and TRBJ1-1; D is undetermined. Sample: PBMCs. For the CDR3, the DNA is TGTGCCAGCAGTTTAGTTTCGGCGGGAAACACTGAAGCTTTCTTT. Protein product: CASSLVSAGNTEAFF.